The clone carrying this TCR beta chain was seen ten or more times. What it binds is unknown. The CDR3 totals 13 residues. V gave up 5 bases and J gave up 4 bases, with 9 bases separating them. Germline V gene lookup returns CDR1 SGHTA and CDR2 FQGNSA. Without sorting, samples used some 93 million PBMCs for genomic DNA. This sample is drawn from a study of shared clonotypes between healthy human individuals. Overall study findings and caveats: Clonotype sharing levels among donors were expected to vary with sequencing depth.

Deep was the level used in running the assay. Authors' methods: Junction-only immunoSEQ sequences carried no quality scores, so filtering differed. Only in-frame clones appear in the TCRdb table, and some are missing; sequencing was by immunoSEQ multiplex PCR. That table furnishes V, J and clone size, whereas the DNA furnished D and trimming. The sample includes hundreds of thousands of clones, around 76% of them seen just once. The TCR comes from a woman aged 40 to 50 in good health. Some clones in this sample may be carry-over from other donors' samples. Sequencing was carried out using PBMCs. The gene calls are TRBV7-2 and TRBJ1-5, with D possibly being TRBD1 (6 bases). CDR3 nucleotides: TGTGCCAGCAGCCGGGACACAAATCAGCCCCAGCATTTT. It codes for CASSRDTNQPQHF.